This entry lists 5 T cell receptor beta chains sequenced from one sample in a study of cytomegalovirus exposure and HLA in healthy donors listed by TCRdb under 2017. The library was built by means of the immunoSEQ multiplex PCR assay. For the multiplex PCR, a mixture combining 60 forward primers for TCR Vbeta segments and 13 reverse primers for TCR Jbeta segments was used. TCRdb retrieved this table from immuneACCESS and kept in-frame rearrangements only. Not all clones are present; in checked studies, unresolved V genes account for under half, and no reason is known for the remainder. The sample has about 92,000 clones on record, roughly four fifths of them singletons. The ten largest make up 5.6% of the sample. Input material: PBMCs. The origin of the receptors is a woman under 30 in good health and CMV-seropositive.

The V gene is TRBV4-1, the J gene TRBJ2-7; D uncertain. Per the germline V gene, CDR1 is MGHRA and CDR2 is YSYEKL. This CDR3 contains 14 residues. Between the trimmed V and J ends, which lost 1 base and 0 bases, there was a span of 7 bases. The chain's CDR3 is CASSQVGSSYEQYF. The CDR3 nucleotides are TGCGCCAGCAGCCAAGTTGGCAGCTCCTACGAGCAGTACTTC.

In its sample, this clone was seen once. The chain uses TRBV7-2 and TRBJ1-1, with a tentative D call TRBD1 (6 bases). The CDR3 runs 16 residues. V shed 2 bases and J shed 1 base, with 14 bases lying between them. Germline values: CDR1 SGHTA, CDR2 FQGNSA. DNA of the CDR3: TGTGCCAGCAGCTTAATGTTGAGGGGGGGGAACACTGAAGCTTTCTTT. It specifies CASSLMLRGGNTEAFF.

V is TRBV5-1 and J is TRBJ1-4; TRBD1 matches 10 bases. CDR3 length equals 14 residues. The V gene's germline CDR1 is SGHRS and CDR2 YFSETQ. Trimming at V came to 6 bases and at J to 7 bases, leaving 6 bases not matched to a gene. The CDR3 region is CASMSGTGVEKLFF. The CDR3 DNA reads TGCGCCAGCATGTCCGGGACAGGGGTTGAAAAACTGTTTTTT.

The gene calls are TRBV7-3 and TRBJ2-5, with TRBD1 matching over 7 bases. The length of the CDR3 is 13 residues. The germline gives CDR1 SGHTA, CDR2 FQGTGA. Germline trimming cut 4 bases from V and 2 bases from J; bases unmatched to any gene: 1. CDR3 in amino acids: CASSWGQQETQYF. Here the CDR3 DNA reads TGTGCCAGCAGCTGGGGACAGCAAGAGACCCAGTACTTC.

The gene calls are TRBV29-1 and TRBJ1-2; D might be TRBD1 (5 bases). V lost 4 bases and J lost 6, with 12 bases in between. This CDR3 region has 12 residues. Germline V CDR1 and CDR2: SQVTM, ANQGSEA. Here the CDR3 DNA reads TGCAGCGTTGTTCTGGGGCTAAATGGCTACACCTTC. Residues: CSVVLGLNGYTF. The whole variable domain, filled in from reference TRBV29-1 and TRBJ1-2, reads SAVISQKPSRDICQRGTSLTIQCQVDSQVTMMFWYRQQPGQSLTLIATANQGSEATYESGFVIDKFPISRPNLTFSTLTVSNMSPEDSSIYLCSVVLGLNGYTFGSGTRLTVV.